A single sample gave rise to the 2 T cell receptor beta chains below, sequenced in a study of STAT3 mutations in large granular lymphocyte leukemia (dated by TCRdb to between 2019 and 2020). Broader findings and caveats from the paper: Every T-LGLL patient showed at least one immunodominant TCRbeta clonotype, and about half showed multiple immunodominant subclonotypes.

Preparation of the library involved the immunoSEQ multiplex PCR assay. The table comes from immuneACCESS by way of TCRdb, which keeps in-frame sequences with V and J called. Part of the clones is missing from these tables; in studies checked, under half for an unresolved V gene and the rest for unknown reasons. For this sample the table gives under 25,000 clones, of which 92% were detected only once. About 45% of the sample is held by the ten biggest clonotypes. No antigens are known for them. Material: peripheral blood mononuclear cells. These receptors came from a man in his fifties or sixties with T-cell large granular lymphocyte leukemia. Some clones in this sample may be carry-over from other donors' samples. The age is the age at diagnosis.

This chain connects TRBV14 to TRBJ1-6; 8 bases agree with TRBD1. The CDR3 loop spans 18 amino acids. V shed 1 base and J 0 bases; nucleotides not matched to a gene: 5. Germline CDR1 SGHDN, CDR2 FVKESK. The CDR3, as DNA: TGTGCCAGCAGCCAAGCAGGGACAGGCTTCTCCTATAATTCACCCCTCCACTTT. Encoded protein: CASSQAGTGFSYNSPLHF.

The V call is TRBV28, the J call TRBJ1-2; no clear D gene. Trimming stripped 6 bases from V and 6 bases from J, with 11 bases between. CDR1 MDHEN and CDR2 SYDVKM come from the germline V gene. The CDR3 is made up of 12 amino acids. The DNA of the CDR3 is TGTGCCAGCAGGACACATTTAAATGGCTACACCTTC. Amino acid sequence: CASRTHLNGYTF.